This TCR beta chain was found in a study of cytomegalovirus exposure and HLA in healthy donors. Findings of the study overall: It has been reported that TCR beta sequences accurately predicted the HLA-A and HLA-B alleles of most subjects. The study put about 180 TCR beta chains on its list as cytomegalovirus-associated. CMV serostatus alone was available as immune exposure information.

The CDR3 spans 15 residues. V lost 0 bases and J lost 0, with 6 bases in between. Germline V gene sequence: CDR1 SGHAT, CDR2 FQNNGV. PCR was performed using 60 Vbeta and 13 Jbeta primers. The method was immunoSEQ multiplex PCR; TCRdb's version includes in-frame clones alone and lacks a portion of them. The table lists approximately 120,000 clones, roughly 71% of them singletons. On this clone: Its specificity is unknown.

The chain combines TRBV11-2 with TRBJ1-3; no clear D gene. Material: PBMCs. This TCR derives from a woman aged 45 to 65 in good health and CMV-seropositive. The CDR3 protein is CASSLEFSSGNTIYF. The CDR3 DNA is TGTGCCAGCAGCTTAGAATTCAGCTCTGGAAACACCATATATTTT.